The sequence of this T cell receptor beta chain was determined in a study of blood T cell repertoires in COVID-19. In the study overall: T cells, B-cell-depleted T cells, or PBMCs provided the cDNA or gDNA that served as material.

The CDR3 is 15 residues long. The V gene's germline CDR1 is SGHTA and CDR2 FQGNSA. Deletions cut 5 bases from V and 6 bases from J, with 17 bases between. Profiling relied on immunoSEQ multiplex PCR, and the TCRdb table lists in-frame clones only, not all of them. The sample consists of about 180,000 clones, roughly 87% of them appearing once. Participants were placed into cohorts based on the clinical history they reported. The sequencing sample was made of PBMCs or T cells enriched from blood (not recorded which). The rearrangement joins TRBV7-2 to TRBJ2-1, with D possibly TRBD1 on 7 matching bases. The origin of this receptor is a human donor with acute COVID-19. The donor label of this sample is uncertain. CDR3 nucleotides: TGTGCCAGCAGCCGCGGGACAGTCAGGATCAATGAGCAGTTCTTC. Protein: CASSRGTVRINEQFF. Together with reference TRBV7-2 and TRBJ2-1, the CDR3 gives the full variable domain: GAGVSQSPSNKVTEKGKDVELRCDPISGHTALYWYRQSLGQGLEFLIYFQGNSAPDKSGLPSDRFSAERTGGSVSTLTIQRTQQEDSAVYLCASSRGTVRINEQFFGPGTRLTVL.